This entry features one T cell receptor beta chain sequence. Genomic DNA provided the template from which TCR beta VDJ and CDR3 profiles were obtained. TCRdb ran MiXCR on the reads and lists one entry per CDR3 protein. The data contain approximately 180,000 distinct CDR3 sequences, around half of them singletons. The germline V and J ends were trimmed by 6 bases and 3 bases, with 9 bases remaining between them. The germline V gene has CDR1 DFQATT and CDR2 SNEGSKA (reference sequence). The CDR3 spans 11 residues. This entry is derived from a study of CD8+CD57+ T cells in acquired aplastic anemia. Turning to the study itself: Yields of DNA that came from sorted CD4+ and CD8+ cells averaged about 2.9 ug.

Patients picked for sequencing had shown CD8+CD57+ cell expansion detected by flow cytometry. The receptor comes from a human donor with aplastic anemia. J is TRBJ2-7 and V is TRBV20-1; D is perhaps TRBD1 or TRBD2 (5 bases each). The sequencing sample was made of sorted CD4+, CD8+, or CD8+CD57+ T cells (not recorded which) from PBMCs. CDR3 bases: TGCAGTGCGACTACAGGCTACGAGCAGTACTTC. This gives the protein CSATTGYEQYF.